The TCR beta chain under discussion was sequenced for a study of cytomegalovirus exposure and HLA in healthy donors. Germline lookup yields CDR1 SGHNT and CDR2 YYREEE (reference sequence). V was pared by 0 bases and J by 8 bases, with 8 bases between. This CDR3 is 13 amino acids long. Primers for the PCR totalled 60 Vbeta and 13 Jbeta. Profiled with immunoSEQ multiplex PCR; TCRdb holds only in-frame clones, not every one. Of some 180,000 clones in the sample, 77% are singletons; the top ten hold roughly 3.5%. The TCR sequence derives from an older woman in good health and CMV-seropositive. This chain joins TRBV5-4 and TRBJ2-2, with no clear D. Sequencing was done on a sample of PBMCs. CDR3 sequence reads: CASSLVSGGELFF. The CDR3 bases are TGTGCCAGCAGCTTGGTTTCGGGTGGGGAGCTGTTTTTT.